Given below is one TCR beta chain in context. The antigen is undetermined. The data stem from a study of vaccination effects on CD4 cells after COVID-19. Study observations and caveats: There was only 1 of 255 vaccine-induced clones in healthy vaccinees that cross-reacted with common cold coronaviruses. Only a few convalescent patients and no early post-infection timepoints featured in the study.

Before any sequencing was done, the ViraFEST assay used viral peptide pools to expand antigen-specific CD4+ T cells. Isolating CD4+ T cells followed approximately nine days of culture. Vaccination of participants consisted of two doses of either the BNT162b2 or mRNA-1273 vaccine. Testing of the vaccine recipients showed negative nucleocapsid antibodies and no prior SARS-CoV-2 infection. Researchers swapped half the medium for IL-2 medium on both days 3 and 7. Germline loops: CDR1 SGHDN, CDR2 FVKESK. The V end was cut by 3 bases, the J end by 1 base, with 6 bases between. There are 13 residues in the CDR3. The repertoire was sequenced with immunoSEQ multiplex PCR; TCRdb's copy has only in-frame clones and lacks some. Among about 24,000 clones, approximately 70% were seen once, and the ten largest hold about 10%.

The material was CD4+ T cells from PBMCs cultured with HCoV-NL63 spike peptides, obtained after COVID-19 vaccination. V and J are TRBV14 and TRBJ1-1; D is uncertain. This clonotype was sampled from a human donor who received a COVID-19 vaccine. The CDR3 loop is CASSQLENTEAFF. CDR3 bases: TGTGCCAGCAGCCAGCTAGAGAACACTGAAGCTTTCTTT.